This T cell receptor beta chain comes out of a study of blood T cell repertoires in COVID-19. Turning to the study itself: T cells, B-cell-depleted T cells, or PBMCs provided the cDNA or gDNA that served as material.

This clone was counted only a few times. The method was immunoSEQ multiplex PCR; TCRdb's version includes in-frame clones alone and lacks a portion of them. The sample consists of around 19,000 clones, over 75% of them appearing once. V dropped 2 bases and J dropped 3; count of bases not matched to a gene: 5. Germline values: CDR1 SGHAT, CDR2 FQNNGV. The CDR3 loop spans 15 amino acids. Sample: peripheral blood. The chain links TRBV11-2 to TRBJ1-1; 8 nucleotides line up with TRBD1. This clonotype originated in a man in his forties with active or convalescent COVID-19. CDR3 DNA: TGTGCCAGCAGCTTAACAGGGGGAGGGGACACTGAAGCTTTCTTT. Translated: CASSLTGGGDTEAFF. The variable domain in full, with the rest retrieved from reference TRBV11-2 and TRBJ1-1, is EAGVAQSPRYKIIEKRQSVAFWCNPISGHATLYWYQQILGQGPKLLIQFQNNGVVDDSQLPKDRFSAERLKGVDSTLKIQPAKLEDSAVYLCASSLTGGGDTEAFFGQGTRLTVV.